The 10 T cell receptor beta chains below all came from one sample that was sequenced in a study of T cells in Graves' hyperthyroidism and ophthalmopathy (dated by TCRdb to about 2019). Library construction relied on multiplex PCR. Sequencing relied on an Illumina HiSeq 2000. TCR beta CDR3 regions were amplified from RNA transcripts. A first-round RT-PCR of the TCR CDR3 used the HTBI primer set with the Qiagen OneStep RT-PCR kit. TCRdb reprocessed the public reads (quality trimming at Q25 with fastp, clone calling with MiXCR) and kept in-frame beta chains. Rows with one shared CDR3 protein collapse into an entry with the most common genes and DNA. This sample holds approximately 200,000 distinct CDR3 sequences; about a sixth were observed only once. The ten largest clones capture 35% to 50% of the sample. The sequencing sample was made of blood. These receptor sequences come from a man aged 40-49 years with Graves' hyperthyroidism.

This clonotype was found many times. This chain uses TRBV7-9 with TRBJ2-1; TRBD2 matches at 11 bases. Germline-derived CDR1 and CDR2 are SEHNR and FQNEAQ (reference sequence). There are 14 residues in the CDR3. V lost 2 bases, J lost 12 bases, and 6 bases stayed unmatched. CDR3 coding DNA: TGTGCCAGCAGCTTATCCGGGACTAGCGGAGGGCAGTTCTTC. Translated: CASSLSGTSGGQFF.

The chain uses TRBV20-1 and TRBJ2-3; D possibly corresponds to TRBD2 (7 bases). The V gene lost 5 bases and the J gene lost 1 base, with 13 bases spanning the gap. CDR3 length equals 14 residues. Germline CDR1 is DFQATT and CDR2 is SNEGSKA (reference sequence). The CDR3 here is CSAGRGAGTDTQYF. The CDR3 nucleotides read TGCAGTGCTGGCCGGGGGGCTGGCACAGATACGCAGTATTTT.

This clonotype was counted at least ten times. The V gene is TRBV3-1, the J gene TRBJ2-1, with 14 bases aligning to TRBD2. Per germline, CDR1 LGHDT and CDR2 YNNKEL (reference sequence). The CDR3 extends over 18 amino acids. V shed 3 bases and J 1 base; nucleotides not matched to a gene: 5. The CDR3 region has the DNA TGTGCCAGCAGCCACGGACTAGCGGGGGGTCCATCCTACAATGAGCAGTTCTTC. This encodes CASSHGLAGGPSYNEQFF.

To note about this clonotype: A much larger clone is a single base away; this may be a read error. Because it lacks the conserved phenylalanine or tryptophan at the end, this CDR3 is likely a read error. The V and J genes are TRBV20-1 and TRBJ2-5, with 11 nucleotides matching TRBD2. There are 16 residues in the CDR3. Germline-derived CDR1 and CDR2 are DFQATT and SNEGSKA (reference sequence). V shed 5 bases and J 0 bases; nucleotides not matched to a gene: 8. In nucleotides, the CDR3 is TGCAGTGCTCCCCGCGCTAGCGGGGGGTACCAAGAGACCCAGTACTAC. It codes for CSAPRASGGYQETQYY.

The CDR3 sequence: CSAASRGAQETQYF. The CDR3 DNA follows: TGCAGTGCCGCTAGCAGGGGGGCCCAAGAGACCCAGTACTTC. V gene TRBV20-1 combines with J gene TRBJ2-5; maybe TRBD1 (7 bases). This CDR3 contains 14 residues. The germline V gene has CDR1 DFQATT and CDR2 SNEGSKA (reference sequence). Trimming shortened V by 6 bases and J by 1 base, and 15 bases separated the two germline ends.

This clonotype was counted at least ten times. The chain uses TRBV5-1 and TRBJ2-1; tentatively, D is TRBD1 (6 bases). Germline V gene lookup returns CDR1 SGHRS and CDR2 YFSETQ. The V end lost 2 bases, the J end lost 2 bases, and 14 bases lay between the germline ends. CDR3 size: 16 residues. CDR3 sequence: CASSFHGTQAYNEQFF. CDR3 nucleotides: TGCGCCAGCAGCTTTCACGGGACACAAGCCTACAATGAGCAGTTCTTC.

This clonotype has a handful of counts. The chain employs TRBV20-1 and TRBJ1-1, with 7 bases lining up with TRBD1. Unmatched junction bases numbered 6, after V lost 1 base and J lost 7 bases. Germline V gene lookup returns CDR1 DFQATT and CDR2 SNEGSKA (reference sequence). CDR3 length: 13 amino acids. The CDR3 spells CSARGQGGSEAFF. The CDR3 DNA sequence: TGCAGTGCTAGAGGACAGGGCGGAAGTGAAGCTTTCTTT.

The gene calls are TRBV19 and TRBJ2-5; tentatively, D is TRBD2 (7 bases). Germline CDR1 LNHDA, CDR2 SQIVND (reference sequence). The CDR3 is made up of 15 amino acids. Trimming took off 5 bases at V and 3 bases at J, with 16 bases between the two ends. The CDR3 region has the DNA TGTGCCAGTAGTCTACGGGGGGCCCATGAAGAGACCCAGTACTTC. Its translation is CASSLRGAHEETQYF.

This clonotype was seen only a few times. The chain combines TRBV29-1 with TRBJ1-2; D uncertain. The CDR3 is 13 residues long. Per germline, CDR1 SQVTM and CDR2 ANQGSEA. Trimming stripped 3 bases from V and 6 bases from J, with 14 bases between. CDR3 DNA: TGCAGCGTTGATAAGTGGGAATCGGATGGCTACACCTTC. This encodes CSVDKWESDGYTF.

The chain is built from TRBV9 and TRBJ1-3; D not resolved. Germline-derived CDR1 and CDR2 are SGDLS and YYNGEE. The V and J ends lost 3 bases and 0 bases respectively, with 4 bases between them. The CDR3 runs 13 residues. CDR3: CASSGSSGNTIYF. CDR3 coding DNA: TGTGCCAGCAGCGGAAGCTCTGGAAACACCATATATTTT.